This T cell receptor beta chain was identified during a study of blood T cells in healthy people across ages. Through a sample-barcoded 5' primer and a J-beta primer mix, a second PCR was run for about 7 to 12 cycles. Each CDR3 protein is one row after TCRdb ran MiXCR on the 5' RACE reads. The sample consists of approximately 770,000 distinct CDR3 sequences, about three fifths of them appearing once. V trimming: 4 bases; J trimming: 10 bases; junction bases outside the gene matches: 6. The CDR3 is made up of 13 amino acids. Germline V gene data show CDR1 as MNHEY and CDR2 as SVGAGI. The specimen was blood. V gene TRBV6-5 combines with J gene TRBJ2-1; TRBD2 aligns across 8 bases. The TCR was taken from a man aged 25 to 45 in good health. The CDR3 here is CASSSGLAGEQFF. The CDR3 DNA reads as TGTGCCAGCAGTTCAGGGTTAGCGGGAGAGCAGTTCTTC.